Listed here is a single T cell receptor beta chain. The source of the sample is a study of blood T cell repertoires in COVID-19. The V gene's germline CDR1 is SGHRS and CDR2 YFSETQ. The CDR3 totals 17 residues. With V trimmed by 2 bases and J by 0 bases, 7 bases remained unmatched. Data came from immunoSEQ multiplex PCR; TCRdb stores just in-frame clones and leaves some out. The top ten hold about 0.58% of the sample, which has 150,000 to 200,000 clones, roughly 89% seen once. The clonotype originates from a man aged 45 to 65 with acute or convalescent COVID-19. The specimen sequenced was peripheral blood. J is TRBJ2-1 and V is TRBV5-1, with 8 positions matching TRBD2. The CDR3 DNA sequence: TGCGCCAGCAGCTTTGTCGGGAGGGTCAACTCCTACAATGAGCAGTTCTTC. It yields the protein CASSFVGRVNSYNEQFF.